This entry is about one TCR beta chain. The target antigen is unknown. This record belongs to a study of T cell responses to AZD1222 COVID-19 vaccine. Study-level findings and limits: CD4 TCRs linked to vaccination spanned spike, dominating at 160-218 and 743-854. Donors, mostly white British, included more females; clonal diversity was possibly underestimated. In the spike-specific TCR repertoire, nearly half reportedly target unmutated variant regions. Seropositive status at baseline applied to only six AZD1222 recipients.

Assay: immunoSEQ multiplex PCR; the TCRdb copy retains only in-frame clones and omits some. This sample has 110,000 to 150,000 clones, with around 92% found just once. Per the germline V gene, CDR1 is SGHNT and CDR2 is YENEEA. The CDR3 runs 17 residues. The ends were cut back, 7 bases at V and 0 bases at J, with 19 bases in the middle. This chain connects TRBV11-3 to TRBJ1-5; perhaps TRBD1 as D (6 bases). This receptor was obtained from an adult who received the AZD1222 COVID-19 vaccine. This specimen consisted of peripheral blood, obtained 28 days after the second AZD1222 dose. The CDR3 sequence: CASIPPHNRVSNQPQHF. The DNA of the CDR3 is TGTGCCAGCATCCCCCCGCATAACAGGGTTAGCAATCAGCCCCAGCATTTT.